This passage covers 11 T cell receptor beta chains from one sample sequenced in a study of CD8 T cells in Susac syndrome. Reverse transcription of roughly 0.45 to 1 ug RNA used random hexamers. In TCRdb, the immunoSEQ multiplex PCR reads were re-called with MiXCR into one record per CDR3 protein. The sample has about 130,000 distinct CDR3 sequences; 75% to 90% are singletons. Sample: CD8+ T cells from PBMCs. The source of these receptors is a human donor with multiple sclerosis.

This clonotype occurred a few times. This rearrangement joins TRBV4-1 to TRBJ2-3, with D uncertain. Trimming stripped 1 base from V and 4 bases from J, with 15 bases between. CDR1 is MGHRA and CDR2 is YSYEKL in the germline V gene. The CDR3 length is 16 residues. The CDR3, as DNA: TGCGCCAGCAGCCAAGCCGCGATCGGAAGGGCAGATACGCAGTATTTT. It yields the protein CASSQAAIGRADTQYF.

This chain links TRBV29-1 with TRBJ2-5; 7 nucleotides match TRBD2. The germline CDR1 and CDR2 sequences are SQVTM and ANQGSEA. Trimming cost V 0 bases and J 7 bases; bases outside gene matches: 11. CDR3 length: 15 residues. CDR3 sequence: CSVEDLTAPGGTQYF. CDR3 bases: TGCAGCGTTGAAGATCTGACTGCTCCGGGGGGGACCCAGTACTTC.

The J gene is TRBJ1-2, the V gene TRBV2; D is uncertain. Germline V gene lookup returns CDR1 SNHLY and CDR2 FYNNEI. Trimming left V 7 bases short and J 4 bases short, with 13 bases between. The CDR3 covers 13 residues. The CDR3 region has the DNA TGTGCCAGCACTAATCAGGAGGGCTATGGCTACACCTTC. Translation gives CASTNQEGYGYTF.

This chain uses TRBV9 with TRBJ1-1; no reliable D call. The ends were cut back, 0 bases at V and 6 bases at J, with 9 bases in the middle. This CDR3 comprises 13 residues. The germline gives CDR1 SGDLS, CDR2 YYNGEE. This chain's CDR3 is CASSVARVPEAFF. DNA for the CDR3: TGTGCCAGCAGCGTAGCTAGGGTCCCTGAAGCTTTCTTT. Full variable domain (rest looked up from reference TRBV9 and TRBJ1-1): DSGVTQTPKHLITATGQRVTLRCSPRSGDLSVYWYQQSLDQGLQFLIQYYNGEERAKGNILERFSAQQFPDLHSELNLSSLELGDSALYFCASSVARVPEAFFGQGTRLTVV.

The J gene is TRBJ2-2, the V gene TRBV4-1, with D unclear. The V gene's germline CDR1 is MGHRA and CDR2 YSYEKL. With 2 bases removed from V and 4 bases from J, the gap between germline ends came to 5 bases. The CDR3 sequence is 13 residues long. CDR3: CASSQKSTGELFF. The CDR3 coding sequence is TGCGCCAGCAGCCAAAAAAGCACCGGGGAGCTGTTTTTT.

This clonotype has more than one count but fewer than ten. The J gene is TRBJ1-1, the V gene TRBV7-2; the D is unclear. The germline V gene encodes CDR1 SGHTA and CDR2 FQGNSA. Trimming stripped 5 bases from V and 5 bases from J, with 12 bases between. The CDR3 contains 13 residues. The CDR3 DNA reads TGTGCCAGCAGCATAAAACGGAGGACTGAAGCTTTCTTT. As protein: CASSIKRRTEAFF.

This chain joins TRBV6-5 and TRBJ2-7; D unclear. V gave up 4 bases and J gave up 2 bases, with 6 bases separating them. The germline V gene has CDR1 MNHEY and CDR2 SVGAGI. The CDR3 has 12 residues. CDR3 sequence reads: CASSLGTYEQYV. The CDR3 nucleotides are TGTGCCAGCAGTTTAGGGACCTACGAGCAGTACGTC.

In DNA form, the CDR3 reads TGTGCCAGCAGTCCGTTGGGACTAGCGGCGGGCGAGCAGTACGTC. This gives the protein CASSPLGLAAGEQYV. V gene TRBV27 combines with J gene TRBJ2-7, with 11 bases fitting TRBD2. Losses at the gene ends were 5 bases for V and 6 bases for J; bases not matched to a gene: 9. The germline V gene encodes CDR1 MNHEY and CDR2 SMNVEV (reference sequence). The CDR3 covers 15 residues.

This clonotype was detected once. The rearrangement links TRBV6-5 to TRBJ1-6, with TRBD1 as a possible D gene (5 bases). V dropped 7 bases and J dropped 5 bases, with 15 bases sitting between them. Per the germline V gene, CDR1 is MNHEY and CDR2 is SVGAGI. There are 15 residues in the CDR3. The CDR3 reads CASTPTGENNSPLHF. In nucleotides, the CDR3 is TGTGCCAGCACCCCGACGGGGGAGAATAATTCACCCCTCCACTTT.

The chain uses TRBV6-1 and TRBJ1-6; 9 nucleotides align to TRBD1. The CDR3 contains 16 residues. Germline V gene sequence: CDR1 MNHNS, CDR2 SASEGT. With 6 bases clipped from V and 10 bases from J, the junction kept 13 bases outside the gene matches. CDR3 DNA: TGTGCCAGCAGCTTCACCCGGGACAGGGCTCGGTCACCCCTCCACTTT. Translated, it gives CASSFTRDRARSPLHF.

The rearrangement joins TRBV29-1 to TRBJ2-3; D unclear. The germline V gene encodes CDR1 SQVTM and CDR2 ANQGSEA. The CDR3 is 15 residues long. Trimming shortened V by 2 bases and J by 2 bases, and 14 bases separated the two germline ends. In DNA form, the CDR3 reads TGCAGCGTTGAAAGCTACTCTACTTCCACAGATACGCAGTATTTT. Its protein product is CSVESYSTSTDTQYF.